The 7 T cell receptor beta chains below come from one sample, sequenced in a study of blood T cell repertoires in COVID-19. Repertoires were generated with immunoSEQ multiplex PCR, while TCRdb's copy carries only in-frame clones and drops some. Altogether nearly 110,000 clones are present, around 80% being singletons, with the ten largest covering 14% to 15%. The sample consisted of peripheral blood. Every receptor here comes from a woman aged 60-75 years with acute or convalescent COVID-19.

The V and J genes are TRBV7-2 and TRBJ1-2; TRBD1 matches 9 bases. From germline, CDR1 is SGHTA and CDR2 FQGNSA. Unmatched junction bases numbered 9, after V lost 5 bases and J lost 5 bases. This CDR3 is built from 15 residues. The CDR3 DNA sequence: TGTGCCAGCAGCACCGGGACAGGGTTATCATATGGCTACACCTTC. Encoded protein: CASSTGTGLSYGYTF.

This clone was seen a single time. The chain couples TRBV7-9 to TRBJ1-5; possibly TRBD1 for D (5 bases). V lost 10 bases to trimming and J lost 6 bases, with 19 bases between them. CDR3 length: 14 amino acids. Germline V CDR1 and CDR2: SEHNR, FQNEAQ (reference sequence). CDR3 sequence: CATGDFKAGQPQHF. CDR3 DNA sequence: TGTGCCACCGGGGACTTCAAGGCCGGTCAGCCCCAGCATTTT.

CDR3 region: CASSLGSTSGLTDTQYF. CDR3 nucleotide sequence: TGTGCCAGCAGCTTGGGGTCTACTAGCGGCCTCACAGATACGCAGTATTTT. This chain uses TRBV5-8 with TRBJ2-3, with 8 bases identical to TRBD2. V gave up 0 bases and J gave up 2 bases; unmatched junction bases: 8. Germline CDR1 reads SGHTS; CDR2 reads YDEGEE. This CDR3 has 17 amino acids.

This clone was found once. V and J are TRBV6-5 and TRBJ2-1; D is possibly TRBD2 (5 bases). Trimming cost V 6 bases and J 7 bases, with 7 bases left between them. From germline, CDR1 is MNHEY and CDR2 SVGAGI. The CDR3 has 11 residues. CDR3 coding DNA: TGTGCCAGCAGGGACTTAAATGAGCAGTTCTTC. Its translation is CASRDLNEQFF.

This clone was observed a single time. V usage is TRBV6-5 and J usage is TRBJ2-1; TRBD2 is a possible D gene (5 bases). Germline V gene sequence: CDR1 MNHEY, CDR2 SVGAGI. This CDR3 is 15 amino acids long. Deletions cut 10 bases from V and 0 bases from J, with 16 bases between. CDR3 residues: CATTQREFSYNEQFF. DNA of the CDR3: TGTGCCACCACCCAGAGGGAATTCTCCTACAATGAGCAGTTCTTC.

The rearrangement uses TRBV24-1 and TRBJ2-5, with D uncertain. CDR3 length: 12 amino acids. With 2 bases removed from V and 3 bases from J, the gap between germline ends came to 3 bases. CDR1 KGHDR and CDR2 SFDVKD come from the germline V gene. The CDR3: CATSDSKETQYF. In DNA form, the CDR3 reads TGTGCCACCAGTGATTCAAAAGAGACCCAGTACTTC.

This rearrangement joins TRBV28 to TRBJ1-3; D is uncertain. The germline V gene encodes CDR1 MDHEN and CDR2 SYDVKM. Trimming left V 7 bases short and J 2 bases short, with 15 bases between. The CDR3 is 15 residues long. DNA for the CDR3: TGTGCCAGCACCCCGGGTGCGAACACTGGAAACACCATATATTTT. This encodes CASTPGANTGNTIYF.